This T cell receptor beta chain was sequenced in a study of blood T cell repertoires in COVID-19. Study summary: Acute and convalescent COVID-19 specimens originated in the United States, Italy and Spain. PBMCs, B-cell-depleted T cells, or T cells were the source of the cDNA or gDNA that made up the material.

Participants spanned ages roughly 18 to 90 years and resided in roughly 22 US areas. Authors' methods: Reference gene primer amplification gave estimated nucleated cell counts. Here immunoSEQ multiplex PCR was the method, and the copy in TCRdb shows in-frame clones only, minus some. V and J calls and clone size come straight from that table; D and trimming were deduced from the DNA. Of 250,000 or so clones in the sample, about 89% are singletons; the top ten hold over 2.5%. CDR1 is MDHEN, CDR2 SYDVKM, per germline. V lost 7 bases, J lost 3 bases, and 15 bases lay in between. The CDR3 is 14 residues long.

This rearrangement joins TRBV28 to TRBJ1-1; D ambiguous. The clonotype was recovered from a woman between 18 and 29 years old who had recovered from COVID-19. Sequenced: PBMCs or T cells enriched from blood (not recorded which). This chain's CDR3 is CASTEERYDTEAFF. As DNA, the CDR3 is TGTGCCAGCACCGAAGAGAGGTACGACACTGAAGCTTTCTTT.